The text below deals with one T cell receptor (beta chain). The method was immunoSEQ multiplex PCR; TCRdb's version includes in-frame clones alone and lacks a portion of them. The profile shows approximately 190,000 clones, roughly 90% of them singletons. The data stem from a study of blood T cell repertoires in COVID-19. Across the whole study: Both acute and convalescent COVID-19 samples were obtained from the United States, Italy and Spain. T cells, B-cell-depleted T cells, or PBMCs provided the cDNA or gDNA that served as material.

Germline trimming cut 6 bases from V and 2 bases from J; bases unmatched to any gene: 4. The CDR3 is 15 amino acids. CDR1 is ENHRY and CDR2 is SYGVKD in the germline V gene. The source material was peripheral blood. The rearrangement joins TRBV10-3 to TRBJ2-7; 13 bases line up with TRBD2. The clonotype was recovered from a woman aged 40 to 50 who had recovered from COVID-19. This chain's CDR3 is CAIRAGTSGTYEQYF. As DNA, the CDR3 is TGTGCCATCAGGGCCGGGACTAGCGGGACCTACGAGCAGTACTTC.